What follows are 23 T cell receptor beta chains derived from one specimen sequenced in a study of blood T cell repertoires in COVID-19. The assay was immunoSEQ multiplex PCR, and TCRdb's table has in-frame clones only and misses some. The sample shows about 23,000 clones, 86% of them seen only once. Sequenced input: peripheral blood. The receptor source for this set is a woman of 80 years or more with active or convalescent COVID-19.

The J gene is TRBJ2-1, the V gene TRBV5-4; D may be TRBD2 (5 bases). The CDR3 covers 16 residues. The germline V gene encodes CDR1 SGHNT and CDR2 YYREEE (reference sequence). The ends were cut back, 0 bases at V and 1 base at J, with 11 bases in the middle. Written as DNA, the CDR3 is TGTGCCAGCAGCTTGGCGGGGTTGAGTTCCTACAATGAGCAGTTCTTC. This gives the protein CASSLAGLSSYNEQFF.

This clone appeared a single time. This rearrangement joins TRBV7-3 to TRBJ1-1; 9 nucleotides align to TRBD1. CDR1 is SGHTA, CDR2 FQGTGA, per germline. This CDR3 contains 15 residues. The junction had 7 bases not matched to a gene; V was cut back by 6 bases and J by 2 bases. The DNA of the CDR3 is TGTGCCAGCAGGACACCGGGACAGGGTAACACTGAAGCTTTCTTT. Its translation is CASRTPGQGNTEAFF.

The V gene is TRBV6-2 or TRBV6-3, the J gene TRBJ2-3; TRBD2 matches at 13 bases. This CDR3 contains 18 residues. Germline lookup yields CDR1 MNHEY and CDR2 SVGEGT. With V trimmed by 2 bases and J by 0 bases, 5 bases remained unmatched. CDR3 nucleotides: TGTGCCAGCAGTTACGGGACTAGCGGGGTTGGGAGCACAGATACGCAGTATTTT. Amino acids: CASSYGTSGVGSTDTQYF.

The V and J genes are TRBV30 and TRBJ1-3; D not certain. V lost 0 bases and J 4 bases, leaving 7 bases between the germline ends. Germline V lookup: CDR1 GTSNPN, CDR2 SVGIG (reference sequence). The CDR3 runs 13 residues. The CDR3 is CAWSVRSGNTIYF. Written as DNA, the CDR3 is TGTGCCTGGAGTGTCCGGTCCGGAAACACCATATATTTT.

The V and J genes are TRBV18 and TRBJ1-1, with D possibly matching TRBD1 (5 bases). Per germline, CDR1 KGHSH and CDR2 LQKENI. Trimming removed 2 bases at V and 4 bases at J, with 11 bases between. The CDR3 totals 14 residues. The CDR3 DNA is TGTGCCAGCTCACCAGGGGCGACAGTCACTGAAGCTTTCTTT. This codes for CASSPGATVTEAFF.

The chain uses TRBV7-8 and TRBJ2-2; 9 bases are shared with TRBD2. The germline CDR1 and CDR2 sequences are SGHVS and FQNEAQ. With V trimmed by 4 bases and J by 5 bases, 11 bases remained unmatched. The CDR3 sequence is 17 residues long. CDR3 region: CASSSRGASGVTGELFF. In DNA form, the CDR3 reads TGTGCCAGCAGCTCCAGGGGCGCTAGCGGGGTGACCGGGGAGCTGTTTTTT.

This chain links TRBV24-1 with TRBJ2-3; 7 bases agree with TRBD2. The CDR3 totals 15 residues. From germline, CDR1 is KGHDR and CDR2 SFDVKD. V was clipped by 4 bases and J by 0 bases; unmatched bases: 3. The DNA for the CDR3 is TGTGCCACCAGTGACGGCGGGGGAAGCACAGATACGCAGTATTTT. This sequence encodes CATSDGGGSTDTQYF.

V usage is TRBV5-1 and J usage is TRBJ2-5; D possibly corresponds to TRBD2 (6 bases). CDR1 and CDR2 from the germline V gene are SGHRS and YFSETQ. The CDR3 is 14 amino acids. The ends were cut back, 4 bases at V and 4 bases at J, with 14 bases in the middle. CDR3 coding DNA: TGCGCCAGCAGCGGGGGACTCCGTGTAGAGACCCAGTACTTC. Its translation is CASSGGLRVETQYF.

This chain uses TRBV2 with TRBJ2-7, with 9 bases that match TRBD1. Unmatched junction bases numbered 9, after V lost 3 bases and J lost 9 bases. This CDR3 is built from 14 residues. Germline loops: CDR1 SNHLY, CDR2 FYNNEI. Written as DNA, the CDR3 is TGTGCCAGCAGTGACGGTGGACAGGGGTTTGGGCAGTACTTC. Translated, it gives CASSDGGQGFGQYF.

J is TRBJ2-7 and V is TRBV2; 10 bases line up with TRBD1. J gave up 4 bases and V 4 bases, and 4 bases lay outside the gene matches. Germline CDR1 is SNHLY and CDR2 is FYNNEI. CDR3 length: 14 residues. Here the CDR3 reads CASSATGGRYEQYF. CDR3 nucleotide sequence: TGTGCCAGCAGTGCGACAGGGGGCAGGTACGAGCAGTACTTC.

The V and J genes are TRBV7-2 and TRBJ2-5; D is possibly TRBD2 (6 bases). The CDR3 has 14 amino acids. Per the germline V gene, CDR1 is SGHTA and CDR2 is FQGNSA. V dropped 3 bases and J dropped 4 bases, with 12 bases sitting between them. CDR3 sequence reads: CASSLAGRRETQYF. The CDR3 DNA sequence: TGTGCCAGCAGCTTGGCGGGGAGGCGAGAGACCCAGTACTTC.

This clone was picked up one time. This chain links TRBV7-9 with TRBJ2-1; 12 bases are shared with TRBD2. The germline gives CDR1 SEHNR, CDR2 FQNEAQ (reference sequence). The CDR3 extends over 19 amino acids. Unmatched junction bases numbered 15, after V lost 1 base and J lost 8 bases. The CDR3 region has the DNA TGTGCCAGCAGCTTAGGGTTTCTGACTAGCGGGGGTCCTAACGATGAGCAGTTCTTC. Translation gives CASSLGFLTSGGPNDEQFF.

The CDR3 region is CATRDIMGQGRPAYNSPLHF. The CDR3 coding sequence is TGTGCCACCCGGGACATCATGGGACAGGGCCGTCCGGCCTATAATTCACCCCTCCACTTT. This chain links TRBV28 with TRBJ1-6; 9 nucleotides align to TRBD1. V dropped 10 bases and J dropped 2; count of bases not matched to a gene: 21. CDR1 is MDHEN and CDR2 is SYDVKM in the germline V gene. The CDR3 sequence is 20 residues long.

The chain has TRBV29-1 and TRBJ1-2, with D unclear. The CDR3 contains 14 residues. CDR1 is SQVTM, CDR2 ANQGSEA, per germline. The germline V and J ends were trimmed by 4 bases and 4 bases, with 16 bases remaining between them. The DNA for the CDR3 is TGCAGCGTTGGGGTTCATTTTGAGGGCTATGGCTACACCTTC. This gives the protein CSVGVHFEGYGYTF.

The rearrangement joins TRBV5-1 to TRBJ2-2, with 7 nucleotides matching TRBD1. CDR1 is SGHRS, CDR2 YFSETQ, per germline. V lost 3 bases, J lost 5 bases, and 4 bases stayed unmatched. The CDR3 runs to 14 residues. The CDR3 region is CASSSGQSTGELFF. Written as DNA, the CDR3 is TGCGCCAGCAGCTCGGGACAGAGTACCGGGGAGCTGTTTTTT.

This chain joins TRBV6-5 and TRBJ1-4; tentatively, D is TRBD1 (6 bases). There are 15 residues in the CDR3. Trimming took off 8 bases at V and 0 bases at J, with 13 bases between the two ends. Germline CDR1 MNHEY, CDR2 SVGAGI. The CDR3 loop reads CASRGGDATNEKLFF. Written as DNA, the CDR3 is TGTGCCAGCCGGGGGGGCGATGCAACTAATGAAAAACTGTTTTTT.

CDR3 DNA: TGTGCCAGCTCCTCCGAAAACAGGGGATTCTATGGCTACACCTTC. This encodes CASSSENRGFYGYTF. The J gene is TRBJ1-2, the V gene TRBV18; 7 nucleotides match TRBD1. Looked up from germline, CDR1 is KGHSH and CDR2 is LQKENI. This CDR3 has 15 residues. The V gene end was trimmed by 6 bases and the J gene end by 4 bases; junction bases not matched to a gene: 11.

The V call is TRBV14, the J call TRBJ1-1; possible D gene TRBD1, 5 bases. Germline V gene data show CDR1 as SGHDN and CDR2 as FVKESK. The CDR3 covers 17 residues. V was clipped by 3 bases and J by 0 bases, with 17 bases between them. The CDR3 sequence is CASSHNTGESVNTEAFF. The CDR3 DNA sequence: TGTGCCAGCAGCCATAACACAGGAGAATCGGTGAACACTGAAGCTTTCTTT.

This clone was observed a handful of times. The gene calls are TRBV7-2 and TRBJ2-5, with TRBD2 as a possible D gene (6 bases). The CDR3 is 15 amino acids. With 2 bases removed from V and 4 bases from J, the gap between germline ends came to 14 bases. Germline V gene lookup returns CDR1 SGHTA and CDR2 FQGNSA. CDR3 residues: CASSLNPWGGETQYF. The CDR3, as DNA: TGTGCCAGCAGCTTAAACCCCTGGGGAGGAGAGACCCAGTACTTC. Based on the CDR3 plus reference TRBV7-2 and TRBJ2-5, the full variable domain is GAGVSQSPSNKVTEKGKDVELRCDPISGHTALYWYRQSLGQGLEFLIYFQGNSAPDKSGLPSDRFSAERTGGSVSTLTIQRTQQEDSAVYLCASSLNPWGGETQYFGPGTRLLVL.

This clone was detected a few times. The V gene is TRBV10-3, the J gene TRBJ2-2; 14 bases are shared with TRBD2. CDR3 length: 16 residues. Germline CDR1 reads ENHRY; CDR2 reads SYGVKD. The trim removed 10 bases at V and 7 bases at J, leaving 11 bases unmatched. CDR3 sequence (DNA): TGTGCCAGCCGGGGGACTAGCGGGAGAGGTGGCGGGGAGCTGTTTTTT. Its translation: CASRGTSGRGGGELFF.

The chain combines TRBV7-2 with TRBJ2-5, with 7 bases fitting TRBD1. Trimming at V came to 2 bases and at J to 3 bases, leaving 12 bases not matched to a gene. The CDR3 totals 17 residues. Germline CDR1 and CDR2: SGHTA and FQGNSA. CDR3 coding DNA: TGTGCCAGCAGCTTAAGGGGACAGACTATGAGGAAAGAGACCCAGTACTTC. It specifies CASSLRGQTMRKETQYF.

The V call is TRBV6-5, the J call TRBJ2-2, with D unresolved. The length of the CDR3 is 13 residues. Looked up from germline, CDR1 is MNHEY and CDR2 is SVGAGI. The V and J ends lost 8 bases and 4 bases respectively, with 11 bases between them. CDR3 sequence (DNA): TGTGCCAGCTTCTCAACGGTCACCGGGGAGCTGTTTTTT. Translating it yields CASFSTVTGELFF.

This clone is a singleton in its sample. The CDR3 protein is CASSTSGLPNSPLHF. The CDR3 DNA sequence: TGTGCCAGTAGTACCTCAGGACTGCCCAATTCACCCCTCCACTTT. This chain uses TRBV19 with TRBJ1-6; no reliable D call. Germline V CDR1 and CDR2: LNHDA, SQIVND (reference sequence). V lost 4 bases and J 7 bases, leaving 14 bases between the germline ends. The CDR3 covers 15 residues.